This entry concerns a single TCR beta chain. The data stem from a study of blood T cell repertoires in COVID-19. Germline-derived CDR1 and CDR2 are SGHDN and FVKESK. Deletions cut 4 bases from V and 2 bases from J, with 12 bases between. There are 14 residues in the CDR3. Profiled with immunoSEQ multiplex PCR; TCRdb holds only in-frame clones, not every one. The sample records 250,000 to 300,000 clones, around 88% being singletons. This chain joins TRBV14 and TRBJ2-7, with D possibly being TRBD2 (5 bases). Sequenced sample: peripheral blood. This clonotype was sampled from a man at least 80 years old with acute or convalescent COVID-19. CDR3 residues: CASSREKATYEQYF. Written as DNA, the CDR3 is TGTGCCAGCAGCCGGGAGAAGGCCACCTACGAGCAGTACTTC.